The present T cell receptor beta chain was sequenced within a study of early T cells in non-severe SARS-CoV-2 infection. Attached unique molecular identifiers marked individual cDNA molecules. MiXCR, applied by TCRdb to the 5' RACE reads, yields one record per CDR3 protein. Among fewer than 80,000 distinct CDR3 sequences listed, about 10% were seen once. The CDR3 loop spans 14 amino acids. Per germline, CDR1 MDHEN and CDR2 SYDVKM. Deletions cut 5 bases from V and 2 bases from J, with 10 bases between. The chain recombines TRBV28 with TRBJ2-1; unclear D gene. The TCR originated in an adult who was a healthcare worker with PCR-confirmed SARS-CoV-2 infection or an uninfected control (not recorded which). The specimen comprised whole blood, sampled at baseline. CDR3 sequence (DNA): TGTGCCAGCAGTCCTTTGATTGCCTACAATGAGCAGTTCTTC. Translating gives CASSPLIAYNEQFF.